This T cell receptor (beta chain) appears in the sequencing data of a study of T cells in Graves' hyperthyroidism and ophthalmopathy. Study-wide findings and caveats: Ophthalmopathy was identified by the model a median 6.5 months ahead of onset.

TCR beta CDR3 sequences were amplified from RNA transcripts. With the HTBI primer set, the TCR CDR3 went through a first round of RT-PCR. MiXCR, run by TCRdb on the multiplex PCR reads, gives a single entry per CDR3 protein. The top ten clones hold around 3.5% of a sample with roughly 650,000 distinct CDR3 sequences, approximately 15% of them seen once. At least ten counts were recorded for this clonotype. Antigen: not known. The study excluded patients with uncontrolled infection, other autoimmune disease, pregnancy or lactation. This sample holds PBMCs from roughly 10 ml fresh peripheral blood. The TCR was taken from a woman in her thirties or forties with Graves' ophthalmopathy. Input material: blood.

The CDR3 is CAWSVTGETEAFF. The DNA for the CDR3 is TGTGCCTGGAGTGTAACGGGTGAGACTGAAGCTTTCTTT. The chain couples TRBV30 to TRBJ1-1; D uncertain. Germline CDR1 and CDR2: GTSNPN and SVGIG (reference sequence). This CDR3 spans 13 amino acids. With 0 bases removed from V and 5 bases from J, the gap between germline ends came to 10 bases.